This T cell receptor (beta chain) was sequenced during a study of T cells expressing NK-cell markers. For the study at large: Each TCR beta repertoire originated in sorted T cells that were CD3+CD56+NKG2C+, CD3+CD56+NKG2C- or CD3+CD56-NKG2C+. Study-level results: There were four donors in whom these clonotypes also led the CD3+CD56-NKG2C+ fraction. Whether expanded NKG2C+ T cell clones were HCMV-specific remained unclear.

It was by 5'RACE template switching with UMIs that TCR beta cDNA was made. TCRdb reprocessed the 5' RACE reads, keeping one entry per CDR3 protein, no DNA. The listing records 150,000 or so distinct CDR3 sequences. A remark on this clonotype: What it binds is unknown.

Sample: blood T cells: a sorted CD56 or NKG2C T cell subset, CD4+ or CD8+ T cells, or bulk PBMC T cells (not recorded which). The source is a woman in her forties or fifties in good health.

The CDR3 protein is CASSLDSLPGELFF. The rearrangement links TRBV5-5 to TRBJ2-2; the D call of TRBD2 rests on TCRdb alone, since no DNA is present to check it. The length of the CDR3 is 14 residues. Germline CDR1 SGHKS, CDR2 YYEKEE (reference sequence).